The 12 T cell receptor beta chains listed next were all sequenced from one sample in a study of T cell clonality in common variable immunodeficiency. Study outcomes and limitations: Fewer deletions and N-nucleotide insertions were reportedly seen in common variable immunodeficiency TCR beta sequences.

Measured with immunoSEQ multiplex PCR; TCRdb has only the in-frame clones, and not every one. Sampling found 25,000 or so clones, none seen once. Their specific antigens are unknown. The sample was peripheral blood mononuclear cells. These receptors originate from a human donor with common variable immunodeficiency.

The CDR3 bases that were read are TGTGCCAGCAGTGACAGAGACAGGGCCCCGAACACTGAA. As protein: CASSDRDRAPNTE. In full, the CDR3 reads CASSDRDRAPNTEAFF. The rearrangement links TRBV2 to TRBJ1-1; TRBD1 matches at 7 bases. The read ends 3 residues shy of where the CDR3 ends; the end is completed using the germline J gene. V shed 3 bases and J 1 base; nucleotides not matched to a gene: 8. CDR1 is SNHLY and CDR2 is FYNNEI in the germline V gene. This CDR3 is 16 amino acids long.

With respect to this clone: The read ends 3 residues shy of where the CDR3 ends; the end is completed using the germline J gene. The gene calls are TRBV6-1 and TRBJ2-7; 7 bases map to TRBD1. Germline V gene lookup returns CDR1 MNHNS and CDR2 SASEGT. V dropped 4 bases and J dropped 2; count of bases not matched to a gene: 5. CDR3 size: 14 residues. The CDR3 is CASSVRTGAYEQYF. The CDR3 DNA, read in part, is TGTGCCAGCAGTGTTCGGACAGGAGCCTACGAG.

Only a few counts were recorded for this clone. From the germline J gene comes the end of the CDR3, since the read stops 3 residues before it. The V gene is TRBV19, the J gene TRBJ2-7, with 11 bases aligning to TRBD2. Germline CDR1 and CDR2: LNHDA and SQIVND (reference sequence). Trimming took 3 bases from V and 6 from J; bases not matched to a gene: 10. The CDR3 covers 16 residues. The sequenced CDR3 bases are TGTGCCAGTAGTATCCTAGCGGGAGGCCGAGCCAGCGAG. Protein: CASSILAGGRASE. The CDR3 as a whole reads CASSILAGGRASEQYF.

Comment on this clone: The read gets to within 3 residues of the CDR3 end, and the germline J gene fills in the rest. This chain uses TRBV2 with TRBJ1-5; perhaps TRBD1 as D (5 bases). Germline V gene data show CDR1 as SNHLY and CDR2 as FYNNEI. V was shortened by 9 bases and J by 0 bases, with 9 bases between the two germline ends. The CDR3 runs 13 residues. CDR3 sequence: CASRDYSNQPQHF. The part of the CDR3 DNA that was read is TGTGCCAGTCGGGACTATAGCAATCAGCCC. The variable domain in full, completed from reference TRBV2 and TRBJ1-5, reads EPEVTQTPSHQVTQMGQEVILRCVPISNHLYFYWYRQILGQKVEFLVSFYNNEISEKSEIFDDQFSVERPDGSNFTLKIRSTKLEDSAMYFCASRDYSNQPQHFGDGTRLSIL.

This clone showed up just a few times. The read gets to within 3 residues of the CDR3 end, and the germline J gene fills in the rest. V is TRBV2 and J is TRBJ2-5, with 10 bases identical to TRBD2. From germline, CDR1 is SNHLY and CDR2 FYNNEI. This CDR3 is built from 16 residues. With V trimmed by 5 bases and J by 4 bases, 10 bases remained unmatched. The CDR3 spells CASSPPGLAARETQYF. The CDR3 DNA, read in part, is TGTGCCAGCAGTCCCCCTGGACTAGCGGCGAGAGAGACC.

This clone was recorded at least ten times. From the germline J gene comes the end of the CDR3, since the read stops 3 residues before it. The chain is built from TRBV5-4 and TRBJ1-2; possibly TRBD1 for D (6 bases). Trimming removed 3 bases at V and 4 bases at J, with 10 bases between. CDR1 is SGHNT, CDR2 YYREEE, per germline (reference sequence). The CDR3 runs to 13 residues. The CDR3 is CASSSDSFYGYTF. Partial CDR3 DNA: TGTGCCAGCAGCTCGGACAGTTTCTATGGC.

Comments on this clone: The observed sequence ends 3 residues before the CDR3 terminus, with the missing tail filled in from the germline J gene. The chain uses TRBV19 and TRBJ2-5, with D perhaps TRBD2 (5 bases). CDR1 LNHDA and CDR2 SQIVND come from the germline V gene (reference sequence). This CDR3 is 13 amino acids long. The V and J ends lost 5 bases and 4 bases respectively, with 11 bases between them. The sequenced part of the CDR3 DNA is TGTGCCAGTAGTTCGGCAGGAGGAGAGACC. Its translation: CASSSAGGET. The whole CDR3 reads CASSSAGGETQYF.

This clone was counted only a few times. The read finishes 3 residues shy of the CDR3 end, and the germline J gene is used to complete it. The J gene is TRBJ1-4, the V gene TRBV2; D not certain. V lost 10 bases and J lost 2, with 14 bases in between. Looked up from germline, CDR1 is SNHLY and CDR2 is FYNNEI. The length of the CDR3 is 14 residues. Incomplete CDR3 DNA: TGTGCCACCCGGAAACAGAGCACTAATGAAAAA. It yields the protein CATRKQSTNEK. The full CDR3 reads CATRKQSTNEKLFF.

This clone was seen a handful of times. Sequencing ends 3 residues short of the CDR3 end; the germline J gene provides the rest. The chain links TRBV2 to TRBJ2-1; D is possibly TRBD2 (6 bases). Per germline, CDR1 SNHLY and CDR2 FYNNEI. V was clipped by 7 bases and J by 6 bases, with 16 bases between them. The CDR3 is made up of 14 amino acids. CDR3 in amino acids: CASTEDGGGNEQFF. CDR3 DNA, as far as it was read: TGTGCCAGCACTGAGGACGGGGGAGGCAATGAG.

The CDR3 sequence: CASSRQGGFQETQYF. Partial CDR3 DNA: TGTGCCAGCAGCCGACAGGGGGGGTTCCAAGAGACC. The chain has TRBV7-9 and TRBJ2-5, with 9 bases identical to TRBD1. The read ends 3 residues shy of where the CDR3 ends; the end is completed using the germline J gene. Germline CDR1 and CDR2: SEHNR and FQNEAQ (reference sequence). The V segment lost 5 bases and the J segment 1 base; nucleotides outside the gene matches: 5. CDR3 size: 15 residues.

This clone was seen only a few times. The CDR3 end lies 3 residues beyond the end of the read and is filled in from the germline J gene. The chain uses TRBV5-1 and TRBJ2-3; 11 positions match TRBD2. The germline V gene has CDR1 SGHRS and CDR2 YFSETQ. CDR3 length: 16 residues. V was clipped by 3 bases and J by 2 bases; unmatched bases: 5. CDR3 DNA (partial): TGCGCCAGCAGCTCCGCTAGCGGGGGGATCACAGATACG. Its translation is CASSSASGGITDT. The complete CDR3 sequence is CASSSASGGITDTQYF.

Details on this clone: The CDR3 end lies 3 residues beyond the end of the read and is filled in from the germline J gene. This chain connects TRBV5-6 to TRBJ1-1, with 7 bases matching TRBD1. V lost 4 bases, J lost 0 bases, and 6 bases stayed unmatched. The CDR3 sequence is 15 residues long. The germline V gene has CDR1 SGHDT and CDR2 YYEEEE. Partial CDR3 DNA: TGTGCCAGCAGCGGGGACAGTGGCCTGAACACTGAA. Protein sequence: CASSGDSGLNTE. The complete CDR3 protein is CASSGDSGLNTEAFF.